One and the same sample provided the 8 T cell receptor beta chains below, sequenced in a study of cytomegalovirus exposure and HLA in healthy donors. Vbeta (60) and Jbeta (13) primers were used in the PCR. Libraries were prepared by immunoSEQ multiplex PCR; TCRdb keeps only in-frame clonotypes and omits some of them. Of around 110,000 clones in the sample, 81% were seen once. The sample comprised PBMCs. Receptor source: a woman in her 30s in good health and CMV-seronegative.

In this sample, this clone turned up once. V gene TRBV7-8 combines with J gene TRBJ2-7, with 8 bases matching TRBD2. V gave up 2 bases and J gave up 4 bases; unmatched junction bases: 4. The V gene's germline CDR1 is SGHVS and CDR2 FQNEAQ. This CDR3 is built from 14 residues. The CDR3 region is CASSLSGSGYEQYF. The CDR3 coding sequence is TGTGCCAGCAGCTTAAGCGGGAGCGGTTACGAGCAGTACTTC.

V is TRBV11-3 and J is TRBJ2-1; the D gene is possibly TRBD1 (6 bases). The ends were cut back, 5 bases at V and 5 bases at J, with 19 bases in the middle. Germline CDR1 and CDR2: SGHNT and YENEEA. The CDR3 consists of 16 residues. The chain's CDR3 is CASSPQDSGLNNEQFF. In nucleotides, the CDR3 is TGTGCCAGCAGCCCCCAGGACAGCGGCCTCAACAATGAGCAGTTCTTC.

The chain uses TRBV6-1 and TRBJ1-2; TRBD1 might be the D (6 bases). The germline V gene has CDR1 MNHNS and CDR2 SASEGT. The V and J ends lost 8 bases and 2 bases respectively, with 9 bases between them. This CDR3 is built from 12 residues. The CDR3 is CASLQGNYGYTF. Written as DNA, the CDR3 is TGTGCCAGCCTACAGGGAAACTATGGCTACACCTTC.

The chain combines TRBV5-1 with TRBJ2-7; 11 bases align to TRBD2. Germline V gene sequence: CDR1 SGHRS, CDR2 YFSETQ. This CDR3 region has 16 residues. The V segment lost 4 bases and the J segment 3 bases; nucleotides outside the gene matches: 9. The CDR3 nucleotides are TGCGCCAGCAGCAATGGGGTGACTAGCGGGAACTACGAGCAGTACTTC. It specifies CASSNGVTSGNYEQYF.

The rearrangement joins TRBV11-1 to TRBJ1-1, with TRBD1 matching over 9 bases. The V and J ends lost 5 bases and 2 bases, in that order; junction bases with no gene match: 6. Germline loops: CDR1 SGHAT, CDR2 FQDESV (reference sequence). CDR3 length: 15 amino acids. CDR3 in DNA: TGTGCCAGCAGCCCCCGGACAGGGGCTAACACTGAAGCTTTCTTT. This encodes CASSPRTGANTEAFF. Filled out from reference TRBV11-1 and TRBJ1-1, the complete variable domain reads EAEVAQSPRYKITEKSQAVAFWCDPISGHATLYWYRQILGQGPELLVQFQDESVVDDSQLPKDRFSAERLKGVDSTLKIQPAELGDSAMYLCASSPRTGANTEAFFGQGTRLTVV.

This chain joins TRBV5-1 and TRBJ2-7, with D possibly TRBD2 on 7 matching bases. Germline V lookup: CDR1 SGHRS, CDR2 YFSETQ. Trimming stripped 4 bases from V and 2 bases from J, with 19 bases between. This CDR3 region has 16 residues. The CDR3 nucleotides read TGCGCCAGCAGCCCGGGGGGTTTGCGGGGGCCCTACGAGCAGTACTTC. This sequence encodes CASSPGGLRGPYEQYF. The full variable domain, with the rest looked up from reference TRBV5-1 and TRBJ2-7, is KAGVTQTPRYLIKTRGQQVTLSCSPISGHRSVSWYQQTPGQGLQFLFEYFSETQRNKGNFPGRFSGRQFSNSRSEMNVSTLELGDSALYLCASSPGGLRGPYEQYFGPGTRLTVT.

The chain employs TRBV28 and TRBJ1-1; D uncertain. Trimming stripped 11 bases from V and 5 bases from J, with 12 bases between. This CDR3 comprises 11 residues. CDR1 is MDHEN and CDR2 is SYDVKM in the germline V gene. The CDR3 is CAAGWTTEAFF. The CDR3 DNA is TGTGCCGCGGGATGGACGACTGAAGCTTTCTTT.

This clone was picked up a small number of times. As DNA, the CDR3 is TGCGCCAGCAGTGACGGCTACGAGCAGTACTTC. Protein product: CASSDGYEQYF. V gene TRBV10-2 combines with J gene TRBJ2-7; D is unclear. The CDR3 consists of 11 residues. The V gene lost 3 bases and the J gene lost 3 bases, with 3 bases spanning the gap. CDR1 is WSHSY, CDR2 SAAADI, per germline.